This T cell receptor beta chain was profiled in a study of CD8 T cells in Susac syndrome. The CDR3 sequence is 13 residues long. Trimming left V 5 bases short and J 4 bases short, with 13 bases between. Germline V gene data show CDR1 as SQVTM and CDR2 as ANQGSEA. Random hexamers served to reverse transcribe roughly 0.5 to 1 ug RNA. One entry per CDR3 protein, called by TCRdb with MiXCR from the immunoSEQ multiplex PCR reads. This repertoire shows about 140,000 distinct CDR3 sequences, 95% found once; its top ten account for over 0.1%. This receptor was identified in a human donor with multiple sclerosis. This chain connects TRBV29-1 to TRBJ2-3; unclear D gene. Sequenced: CD4+ T cells from PBMCs. In DNA, the CDR3 is TGCAGCGTTTGTCCCCTTGGGGCAGATACGCAGTATTTT. Translation: CSVCPLGADTQYF.